One sample yielded the 10 T cell receptor beta chains listed below, sequenced in a study of blood T cell repertoires in COVID-19. This table comes from immunoSEQ multiplex PCR, and its TCRdb copy is limited to in-frame clones, with some not included. The repertoire includes over 120,000 clones, roughly 80% of them detected once, and less than 7.5% sits in the top ten. The sequenced material came from PBMCs or T cells enriched from blood (not recorded which). These receptors were taken from a woman aged 45-59 years who had recovered from COVID-19.

The genes are TRBV18 and TRBJ1-3, with D unclear. This CDR3 has 13 residues. CDR1 and CDR2 (germline): KGHSH, LQKENI. The V and J ends lost 5 bases and 3 bases respectively, with 8 bases between them. The CDR3 region is CASSFGLGNTIYF. CDR3 coding DNA: TGTGCCAGCTCATTCGGACTTGGAAACACCATATATTTT.

V and J are TRBV27 and TRBJ1-2; D might be TRBD1 (5 bases). There are 15 residues in the CDR3. V dropped 5 bases and J dropped 6 bases, with 19 bases sitting between them. Germline loops: CDR1 MNHEY, CDR2 SMNVEV (reference sequence). The CDR3 reads CASSTLSLTVDGYTF. CDR3 DNA: TGTGCCAGCAGTACCTTATCCTTGACAGTCGATGGCTACACCTTC.

This clone has only one observation. The V call is TRBV27, the J call TRBJ1-4, with 9 nucleotides matching TRBD1. CDR3 size: 15 residues. V trimming: 3 bases; J trimming: 10 bases; junction bases outside the gene matches: 9. Germline values: CDR1 MNHEY, CDR2 SMNVEV (reference sequence). The CDR3 here is CASSFPGQGVGKLFF. The CDR3 nucleotides read TGTGCCAGCAGTTTCCCGGGACAGGGTGTTGGAAAACTGTTTTTT.

This clone was recorded a few times. The gene calls are TRBV7-9 and TRBJ2-1, with a possible D match to TRBD1 (5 bases). CDR3 size: 17 residues. The V gene's germline CDR1 is SEHNR and CDR2 FQNEAQ (reference sequence). With 0 bases removed from V and 1 base from J, the gap between germline ends came to 13 bases. This CDR3 is CASSLALLGQSYNEQFF. CDR3 in DNA: TGTGCCAGCAGCTTAGCCCTACTGGGGCAATCCTACAATGAGCAGTTCTTC. Supplemented by reference TRBV7-9 and TRBJ2-1, the full variable domain reads DTGVSQNPRHKITKRGQNVTFRCDPISEHNRLYWYRQTLGQGPEFLTYFQNEAQLEKSRLLSDRFSAERPKGSFSTLEIQRTEQGDSAMYLCASSLALLGQSYNEQFFGPGTRLTVL.

The gene calls are TRBV5-6 and TRBJ1-6, with 7 bases that match TRBD1. The CDR3 is made up of 16 amino acids. Germline V gene data show CDR1 as SGHDT and CDR2 as YYEEEE. The junction had 14 bases not matched to a gene; V was cut back by 4 bases and J by 10 bases. CDR3 bases: TGTGCCAGCAGCCCGATCCACAGGGGACGAGAGTCACCCCTCCACTTT. This gives the protein CASSPIHRGRESPLHF.

The chain links TRBV11-2 to TRBJ1-4, with D tentatively TRBD1 (5 bases). The CDR3 contains 15 residues. The germline V and J ends were trimmed by 3 bases and 8 bases, with 16 bases remaining between them. In germline, CDR1 is SGHAT, CDR2 FQNNGV. Written as DNA, the CDR3 is TGTGCCAGCAGCTTTGGGGTAGGAGGGGCCGAAAAACTGTTTTTT. Amino acids: CASSFGVGGAEKLFF.

The gene calls are TRBV27 and TRBJ1-5, with D possibly being TRBD1 (6 bases). CDR3 length: 15 amino acids. Germline lookup yields CDR1 MNHEY and CDR2 SMNVEV (reference sequence). This chain's CDR3 is CGTQDRIFSNQPQHF. CDR3 DNA: TGTGGCACGCAAGACAGGATCTTTAGCAATCAGCCCCAGCATTTT.

This sequence joins TRBV24-1 and TRBJ1-5, with TRBD1 as a possible D gene (5 bases). The CDR3 has 13 amino acids. Looked up from germline, CDR1 is KGHDR and CDR2 is SFDVKD. V lost 4 bases and J 7 bases, leaving 10 bases between the germline ends. CDR3 nucleotide sequence: TGTGCCACCAGTGACCAGGGTTACCAGCCCCAGCATTTT. Translation gives CATSDQGYQPQHF.

The chain recombines TRBV7-8 with TRBJ1-1, with 8 nucleotides matching TRBD1. CDR1 and CDR2 from the germline V gene are SGHVS and FQNEAQ. V shed 5 bases and J 3 bases; nucleotides not matched to a gene: 5. There are 14 residues in the CDR3. The CDR3: CASSPHRGDTEAFF. In DNA, the CDR3 is TGTGCCAGCAGCCCTCACAGGGGGGACACTGAAGCTTTCTTT.

This chain connects TRBV29-1 to TRBJ1-1, with D unresolved. V dropped 3 bases and J dropped 7 bases, with 6 bases sitting between them. The CDR3 covers 10 residues. Germline V gene data show CDR1 as SQVTM and CDR2 as ANQGSEA. Written as DNA, the CDR3 is TGCAGCGTTGACTCTTTTGAAGCTTTCTTT. Encoded protein: CSVDSFEAFF.